This TCR beta chain derives from a study of blood T cell repertoires in COVID-19. Study-wide background: Acute and convalescent COVID-19 samples came from the United States, Italy and Spain.

Only in-frame clones appear in the TCRdb table, and some are missing; sequencing was by immunoSEQ multiplex PCR. The table shows a few hundred thousand clones, with about 89% occurring only once. Trimming took 2 bases from V and 6 from J; bases not matched to a gene: 6. The CDR3 runs to 15 residues. Germline CDR1 reads MRHNA; CDR2 reads SNTAGT. V and J are TRBV6-4 and TRBJ2-3; TRBD2 matches 9 bases. The sequenced sample consisted of peripheral blood. This TCR was sampled from a woman between 25 and 40 years old with COVID-19, enrolled during active disease. The CDR3 spells CASSDGGGVADTQYF. CDR3 in DNA: TGTGCCAGCAGTGACGGCGGGGGGGTTGCGGATACGCAGTATTTT.